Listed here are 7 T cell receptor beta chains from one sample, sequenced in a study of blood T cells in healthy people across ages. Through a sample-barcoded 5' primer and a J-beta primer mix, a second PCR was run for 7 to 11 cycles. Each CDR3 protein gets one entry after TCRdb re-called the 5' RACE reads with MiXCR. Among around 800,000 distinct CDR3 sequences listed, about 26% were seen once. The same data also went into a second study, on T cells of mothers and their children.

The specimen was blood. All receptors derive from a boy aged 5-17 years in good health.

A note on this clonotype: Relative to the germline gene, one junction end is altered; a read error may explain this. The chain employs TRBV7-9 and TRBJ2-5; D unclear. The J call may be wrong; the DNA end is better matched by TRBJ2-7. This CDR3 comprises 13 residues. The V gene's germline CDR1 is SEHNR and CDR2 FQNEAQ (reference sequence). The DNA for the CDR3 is TGTGTCAGCAGCTCCTACGGGCCCTACGAGCAGTACTTC. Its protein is CVSSSYGPYEQYF.

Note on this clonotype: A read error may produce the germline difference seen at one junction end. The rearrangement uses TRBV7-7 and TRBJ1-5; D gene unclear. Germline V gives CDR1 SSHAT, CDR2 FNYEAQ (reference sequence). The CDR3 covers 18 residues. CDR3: CASSLDLVPWVFNQPQHF. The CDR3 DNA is TGTGCTAGCAGCTTAGACCTCGTCCCCTGGGTTTTCAATCAGCCCCAGCATTTT.

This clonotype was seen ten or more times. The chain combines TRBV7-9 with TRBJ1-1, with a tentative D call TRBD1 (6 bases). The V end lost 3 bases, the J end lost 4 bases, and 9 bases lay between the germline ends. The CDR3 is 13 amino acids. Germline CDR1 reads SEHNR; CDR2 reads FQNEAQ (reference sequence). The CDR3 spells CASSFEGGTEAFF. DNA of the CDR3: TGTGCCAGCAGCTTCGAGGGGGGCACTGAAGCTTTCTTT.

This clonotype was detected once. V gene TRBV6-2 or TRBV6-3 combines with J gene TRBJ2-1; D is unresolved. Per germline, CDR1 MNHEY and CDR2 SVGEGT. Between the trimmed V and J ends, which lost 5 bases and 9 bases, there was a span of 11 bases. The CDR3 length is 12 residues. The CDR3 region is CASSAQSLEQFF. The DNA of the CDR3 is TGTGCCAGCAGTGCCCAGTCTCTTGAGCAGTTCTTC.

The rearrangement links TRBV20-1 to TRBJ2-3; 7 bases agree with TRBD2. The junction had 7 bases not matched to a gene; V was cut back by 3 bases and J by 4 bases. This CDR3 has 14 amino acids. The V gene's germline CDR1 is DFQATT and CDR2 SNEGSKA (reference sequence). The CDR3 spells CSASGSTSADTQYF. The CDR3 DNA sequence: TGCAGTGCTAGCGGGTCCACTAGCGCAGATACGCAGTATTTT.

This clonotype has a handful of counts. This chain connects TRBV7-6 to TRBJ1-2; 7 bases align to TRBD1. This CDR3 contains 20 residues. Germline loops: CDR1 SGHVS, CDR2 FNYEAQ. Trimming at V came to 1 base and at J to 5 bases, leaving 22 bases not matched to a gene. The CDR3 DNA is TGTGCCAGCAGCTTAGAACCTGAGTTCGGCAGGGGGGCAGATTTATATGGCTACACCTTC. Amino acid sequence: CASSLEPEFGRGADLYGYTF.

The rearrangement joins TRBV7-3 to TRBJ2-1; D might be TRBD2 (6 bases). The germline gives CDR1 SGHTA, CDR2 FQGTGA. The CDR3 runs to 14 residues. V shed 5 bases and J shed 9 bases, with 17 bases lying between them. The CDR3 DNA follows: TGTGCCAGCAGCCCGGGGGATCTCCCCTCTGAGCAGTTCTTC. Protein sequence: CASSPGDLPSEQFF.